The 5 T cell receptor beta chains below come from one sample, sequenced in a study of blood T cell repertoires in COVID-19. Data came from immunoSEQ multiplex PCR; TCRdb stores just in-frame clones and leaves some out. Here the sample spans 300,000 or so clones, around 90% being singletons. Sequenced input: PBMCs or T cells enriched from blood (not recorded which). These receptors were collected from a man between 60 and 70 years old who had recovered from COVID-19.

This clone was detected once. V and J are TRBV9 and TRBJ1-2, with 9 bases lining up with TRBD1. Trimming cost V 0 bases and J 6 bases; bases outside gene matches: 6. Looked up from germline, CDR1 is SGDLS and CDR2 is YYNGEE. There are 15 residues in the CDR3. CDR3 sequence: CASSVATGGFNGYTF. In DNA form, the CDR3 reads TGTGCCAGCAGCGTAGCAACAGGGGGCTTTAATGGCTACACCTTC. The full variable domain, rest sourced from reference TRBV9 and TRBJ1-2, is DSGVTQTPKHLITATGQRVTLRCSPRSGDLSVYWYQQSLDQGLQFLIQYYNGEERAKGNILERFSAQQFPDLHSELNLSSLELGDSALYFCASSVATGGFNGYTFGSGTRLTVV.

The CDR3 protein is CASSPEWGQGHQPQHF. Here the CDR3 DNA reads TGTGCCAGCAGCCCAGAATGGGGACAGGGGCATCAGCCCCAGCATTTT. The V gene is TRBV7-8, the J gene TRBJ1-5; 10 nucleotides line up with TRBD1. Germline-derived CDR1 and CDR2 are SGHVS and FQNEAQ. The CDR3 contains 16 residues. V shed 5 bases, J shed 5 bases, and the junction held 9 bases outside the gene matches.

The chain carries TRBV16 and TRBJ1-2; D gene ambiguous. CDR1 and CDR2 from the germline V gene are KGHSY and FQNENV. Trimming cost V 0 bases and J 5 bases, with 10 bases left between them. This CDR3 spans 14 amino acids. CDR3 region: CASSQSRGTYGYTF. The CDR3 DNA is TGTGCCAGCAGCCAATCCCGGGGAACGTATGGCTACACCTTC.

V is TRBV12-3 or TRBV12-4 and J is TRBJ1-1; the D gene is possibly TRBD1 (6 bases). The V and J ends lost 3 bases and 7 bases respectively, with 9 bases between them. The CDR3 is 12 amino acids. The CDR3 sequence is CASSLGAHEAFF. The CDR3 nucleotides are TGTGCCAGCAGTTTGGGGGCCCATGAAGCTTTCTTT.

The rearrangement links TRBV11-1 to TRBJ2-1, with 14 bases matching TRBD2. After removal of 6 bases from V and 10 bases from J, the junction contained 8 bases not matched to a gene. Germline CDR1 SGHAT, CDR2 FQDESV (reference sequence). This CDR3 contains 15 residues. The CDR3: CASSSTSGGGREQFF. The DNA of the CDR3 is TGTGCCAGCAGTTCGACTAGCGGGGGGGGTAGGGAGCAGTTCTTC.